The 2 T cell receptor beta chains below come from one sample, sequenced in a study of cytomegalovirus exposure and HLA in healthy donors (dated by TCRdb to about 2017). Libraries were built with the immunoSEQ multiplex PCR assay. For the multiplex PCR, a mixture combining 60 forward primers for TCR Vbeta segments and 13 reverse primers for TCR Jbeta segments was used. TCRdb stores this immuneACCESS table with in-frame sequences only. Part of the clones is absent; in the studies checked, under half of the shortfall reflects unresolved V genes, and no reason is known for the rest. The sample table on file contains 180,000 or so clones. The top ten hold around 0.7% of the sample. Sequencing input: PBMCs. The receptors stem from a boy younger than 18 in good health and CMV-seronegative.

V and J are TRBV28 and TRBJ1-1; a weak D match, TRBD1 (6 bases). This CDR3 contains 15 residues. Germline CDR1 is MDHEN and CDR2 is SYDVKM. V was pared by 7 bases and J by 4 bases, with 19 bases between. The CDR3 loop is CASTTRGGLGTEAFF. CDR3 in DNA: TGTGCCAGCACCACAAGGGGGGGGTTGGGCACTGAAGCTTTCTTT.

The chain has TRBV30 and TRBJ2-3; no clear D gene. The CDR3 length is 13 residues. The germline gives CDR1 GTSNPN, CDR2 SVGIG (reference sequence). Trimming pared 7 bases from V and 2 bases from J, leaving 13 bases between. The DNA for the CDR3 is TGTGCCTACCGAGTCGTTGACACAGATACGCAGTATTTT. Its translation is CAYRVVDTDTQYF. The complete variable domain, with remaining parts taken from reference TRBV30 and TRBJ2-3, reads SQTIHQWPATLVQPVGSPLSLECTVEGTSNPNLYWYRQAAGRGLQLLFYSVGIGQISSEVPQNLSASRPQDRQFILSSKKLLLSDSGFYLCAYRVVDTDTQYFGPGTRLTVL.